This T cell receptor (beta chain) was found in a study of cytomegalovirus exposure and HLA in healthy donors. The CDR3 totals 15 residues. CDR1 and CDR2 (germline): SGHDT, YYEEEE. V shed 4 bases and J 6 bases; nucleotides not matched to a gene: 7. TCRdb's table, derived via immunoSEQ multiplex PCR, lists solely in-frame clones and lacks some. This sample has around 150,000 clones, with roughly four fifths found just once. General study results and limits: Through in vitro validation, a few CMV-associated chains were shown to be specific for CMV antigens.

Worth noting for this clone: What it binds is not known.

The material sequenced was PBMCs. The chain combines TRBV5-6 with TRBJ1-5; 10 bases map to TRBD1. This receptor was obtained from a man aged 25-45 years in good health and CMV-seropositive. CDR3 coding DNA: TGTGCCAGCAGCCGGGACAGGGGTCAGGGTCAGCCCCAGCATTTT. Residues: CASSRDRGQGQPQHF.